The rows below give T cell receptor beta chains drawn from one sample of a study of Ad26.COV2.S vaccination and SARS-CoV-2 variants. Here immunoSEQ multiplex PCR was the method, and the copy in TCRdb shows in-frame clones only, minus some. Altogether about 460,000 clones are present, roughly nine tenths being singletons, with the ten largest covering about 1.5%. The sequencing used peripheral blood, collected in a trial of Ad26.COV2.S vaccine versus placebo. These receptors all come from a person between 18 and 65 years old who received the Ad26.COV2.S COVID-19 vaccine or a placebo. Both conserved end residues are part of each CDR3. The order of the fields is V gene, clone size, D gene, J gene, CDR3 DNA, CDR3 protein. D genes are given only for firm matches. Clone size is stated in some rows and not others, as once, few, many or a class when expanded.

V: TRBV28; size: once; D: TRBD2; J: TRBJ2-7; DNA: TGTGCCAGCAGTTCCAGCGGGACTGTAAGATACGAGCAGTACTTC; CDR3: CASSSSGTVRYEQYF
V: TRBV5-1; size: -; D: -; J: TRBJ1-2; DNA: TGCGCCAGCAGCTTGGAGGCAGCTGCTTATGGCTACACCTTC; CDR3: CASSLEAAAYGYTF
V: TRBV7-8; size: -; D: TRBD2; J: TRBJ2-2; DNA: TGTGCCAGCAGCAAATACAGGACTAGCGGGAATTCCGGGGAGCTGTTTTTT; CDR3: CASSKYRTSGNSGELFF
V: TRBV19; size: -; D: -; J: TRBJ2-7; DNA: TGTGCCAGTTCTACCAGGACCGATTACCCCTACGAGCAGTACTTC; CDR3: CASSTRTDYPYEQYF
V: TRBV2; size: -; D: -; J: TRBJ2-4; DNA: TGTGCCAGCAGCGCCTCCCTAGCCAAAAACATTCAGTACTTC; CDR3: CASSASLAKNIQYF
V: TRBV28; size: -; D: TRBD2; J: TRBJ2-1; DNA: TGTGCCAGCAGTCCCCCCAGGAGCGGGAGGTTTGGCGAGCAGTTCTTC; CDR3: CASSPPRSGRFGEQFF
V: TRBV21-1; size: -; D: -; J: TRBJ1-5; DNA: TGTGCCAGCAGCTTTCGGTGGGACACTTACTATAGCAATCAGCCCCAGCATTTT; CDR3: CASSFRWDTYYSNQPQHF
V: TRBV14; size: -; D: TRBD2; J: TRBJ2-5; DNA: TGTGCCAGCAGCCAAAATAGCGGGGGCGTCGGTGAGACCCAGTACTTC; CDR3: CASSQNSGGVGETQYF
V: TRBV5-8; size: once; D: TRBD1; J: TRBJ1-1; DNA: TGTGCCAGCACCCGACAGGGTGAAGCTTTCTTT; CDR3: CASTRQGEAFF
V: TRBV12-3/TRBV12-4; size: once; D: -; J: TRBJ2-5; DNA: TGTGCCAGCGCCTTTCGGGGGTCAGAGACCCAGTACTTC; CDR3: CASAFRGSETQYF
V: TRBV14; size: -; D: -; J: TRBJ2-7; DNA: TGTGCCAGCTCCGGGACGCGTACCTACGAGCAGTACTTC; CDR3: CASSGTRTYEQYF
V: TRBV18; size: -; D: -; J: TRBJ1-2; DNA: TGTGCCAGCTCACCCTTGACAGAGGATGGCTACACCTTC; CDR3: CASSPLTEDGYTF
V: TRBV9; size: -; D: -; J: TRBJ2-6; DNA: TGTGCCAGCAGCGTAGCCTGGAATGCTGGGGCCAACGTCCTGACTTTC; CDR3: CASSVAWNAGANVLTF
V: TRBV6-6; size: -; D: -; J: TRBJ2-5; DNA: TGTGCCAGCAGTTGGCGGTACCAAGAGACCCAGTACTTC; CDR3: CASSWRYQETQYF
V: TRBV11-2; size: -; D: TRBD1; J: TRBJ2-1; DNA: TGTGCCAGCAGCTTTAATGGGGACAGAGCCTACAATGAGCAGTTCTTC; CDR3: CASSFNGDRAYNEQFF
V: TRBV5-1; size: -; D: TRBD1; J: TRBJ2-1; DNA: TGCGCCAGCAGATCAGACAGGGGTGAGCAGTTCTTC; CDR3: CASRSDRGEQFF
V: TRBV4-2; size: -; D: TRBD1; J: TRBJ1-2; DNA: TGTGCCAGCAGCCCCTGGGACAGGGAATTGATTTTTGCCGAAAGAGCCTATGGCTACACCTTC; CDR3: CASSPWDRELIFAERAYGYTF
V: TRBV6-5; size: -; D: -; J: TRBJ2-3; DNA: TGTGCCAGCTCTTTAGTAAAACTCCCACAGGAGACGCAGTATTTT; CDR3: CASSLVKLPQETQYF
V: TRBV6-5; size: -; D: -; J: TRBJ1-4; DNA: TGTGCCAGCAGTCCCGTGGCCCGCTTTAATGAAAAACTGTTTTTT; CDR3: CASSPVARFNEKLFF
V: TRBV7-6; size: -; D: TRBD2; J: TRBJ2-3; DNA: TGTGCCAGCAGCCCACTAGCGGGGGGGCCTGCAGATACGCAGTATTTT; CDR3: CASSPLAGGPADTQYF
V: TRBV19; size: -; D: -; J: TRBJ2-5; DNA: TGTGCCAGTAGTATTCGGGGGCTCCTCCAAGAGACCCAGTACTTC; CDR3: CASSIRGLLQETQYF
V: TRBV30; size: -; D: TRBD2; J: TRBJ2-5; DNA: TGTGCCTGGGAGGGCGGGGGTGGTGTGCCCCAGTACTTC; CDR3: CAWEGGGGVPQYF
V: TRBV9; size: -; D: -; J: TRBJ2-3; DNA: TGTGCCAGCAAGTCTGAGGGTGAGGCGGGTAAGCAGTATTTT; CDR3: CASKSEGEAGKQYF
V: TRBV2; size: -; D: TRBD2; J: TRBJ2-7; DNA: TGTGCCAGCAGTGTCGGGACTAGCGGGAGCTACGAGCAGTACTTC; CDR3: CASSVGTSGSYEQYF
V: TRBV4-3; size: -; D: -; J: TRBJ2-2; DNA: TGCGCCAGCAGCCAAGATTCCTACACCGGGGAGCTGTTTTTT; CDR3: CASSQDSYTGELFF
V: TRBV7-9; size: -; D: -; J: TRBJ1-3; DNA: TGTGCCAGCAGCCCAACTCAGGGCACCATATATTTT; CDR3: CASSPTQGTIYF
V: TRBV5-8; size: -; D: -; J: TRBJ1-2; DNA: TGTGCCAGCACCACACCGAGCGAACAGGGATACTATGGCTACACCTTC; CDR3: CASTTPSEQGYYGYTF
V: TRBV19; size: -; D: TRBD2; J: TRBJ2-2; DNA: TGTGCCAGTACCGGACTAGCGGGAGTAGGCGGGGAGCTGTTTTTT; CDR3: CASTGLAGVGGELFF
V: TRBV6-5; size: -; D: TRBD2; J: TRBJ2-7; DNA: TGTGCCAGCAGCCGCGGGGGGGGCGTTGGCGAGCAGTACTTC; CDR3: CASSRGGGVGEQYF
V: TRBV5-1; size: -; D: -; J: TRBJ2-3; DNA: TGCGCCAGCAGCTTGGGGGGAAGCACAGATACGCAGTATTTT; CDR3: CASSLGGSTDTQYF
V: TRBV28; size: -; D: -; J: TRBJ1-1; DNA: TGTGCCAGCAGTTTTCAGGGGCTCCAGAACACTGAAGCTTTCTTT; CDR3: CASSFQGLQNTEAFF
V: TRBV28; size: -; D: TRBD1; J: TRBJ1-5; DNA: TGTGCCAGCAGCCGCCTCAGGGGGCGAGAGGATCAGCCCCAGCATTTT; CDR3: CASSRLRGREDQPQHF
V: TRBV2; size: once; D: TRBD2; J: TRBJ2-2; DNA: TGTGCCAGCAGGGCCGGACTAGCGGGGCGGACCGGGGAGCTGTTTTTT; CDR3: CASRAGLAGRTGELFF
V: TRBV6-6; size: once; D: TRBD1; J: TRBJ2-7; DNA: TGTGCCAGCAGTCAGTTTGGGGACAGGGGGCGCGAGCAGTACTTC; CDR3: CASSQFGDRGREQYF
V: TRBV7-8; size: -; D: TRBD1; J: TRBJ2-1; DNA: TGTGCCAGCGGGTTGGACAGGGTGAATGAGCAGTTCTTC; CDR3: CASGLDRVNEQFF
V: TRBV6-2/TRBV6-3; size: once; D: TRBD1; J: TRBJ1-6; DNA: TGTGCCAGCACCCCTGCCCCCGACAGGGGAAGCTCACCCCTCCACTTT; CDR3: CASTPAPDRGSSPLHF
V: TRBV9; size: -; D: TRBD1; J: TRBJ2-7; DNA: TGTGCCAGCAGCGGGGGACAGGGGGCTCGGGAGCAGTACTTC; CDR3: CASSGGQGAREQYF
V: TRBV6-5; size: -; D: -; J: TRBJ2-3; DNA: TGTGCCAGCAGTTACACCACATCGCCTAGCACAGATACGCAGTATTTT; CDR3: CASSYTTSPSTDTQYF
V: TRBV12-3/TRBV12-4; size: few; D: -; J: TRBJ2-5; DNA: TGTGCCAGCAGCCCTAGAGGAGAGACCCAGTACTTC; CDR3: CASSPRGETQYF
V: TRBV6-5; size: -; D: -; J: TRBJ2-3; DNA: TGTGCCAGCAGTTACGATGGAGGGGATACGCAGTATTTT; CDR3: CASSYDGGDTQYF
V: TRBV28; size: -; D: TRBD2; J: TRBJ2-3; DNA: TGTGCCAGCAGTGGCCTAGGTAGCGGGAGCAGCGATACGCAGTATTTT; CDR3: CASSGLGSGSSDTQYF
V: TRBV3-1/TRBV3-2; size: -; D: TRBD2; J: TRBJ2-3; DNA: TGTGCCAGCAGCCCCCGAGGACTAGCGGCTACTACAGATACGCAGTATTTT; CDR3: CASSPRGLAATTDTQYF
V: TRBV19; size: once; D: TRBD1; J: TRBJ1-1; DNA: TGTGCCAGTAGTCGGCAGGGGGCTGTGACTGAAGCTTTCTTT; CDR3: CASSRQGAVTEAFF
V: TRBV18; size: -; D: TRBD1; J: TRBJ2-3; DNA: TGTGCCAGCTCACTCCAGGGACAGGTTAGCACAGATACGCAGTATTTT; CDR3: CASSLQGQVSTDTQYF
V: TRBV19; size: -; D: TRBD2; J: TRBJ2-1; DNA: TGTGCCAGTAGGGGAACTAGCGGAGGACCCTACAATGAGCAGTTCTTC; CDR3: CASRGTSGGPYNEQFF
V: TRBV28; size: -; D: -; J: TRBJ2-5; DNA: TGTGCCAGCAGTTTAGGGAGATACCAAGAGACCCAGTACTTC; CDR3: CASSLGRYQETQYF
V: TRBV7-9; size: -; D: -; J: TRBJ1-1; DNA: TGTGCCAGCAGCTCAGGGCAGACGAACACTGAAGCTTTCTTT; CDR3: CASSSGQTNTEAFF
V: TRBV19; size: -; D: -; J: TRBJ2-1; DNA: TGTGCCAGTAGTATAAACAGGGATCACTACAATGAGCAGTTCTTC; CDR3: CASSINRDHYNEQFF
V: TRBV7-9; size: -; D: TRBD2; J: TRBJ2-7; DNA: TGTGCCAGCAGGAGACTAGCGGGAGTCGGGGATCAGTACTTC; CDR3: CASRRLAGVGDQYF